The next 20 T cell receptor beta chains were all read from a single sample in a study of shared clonotypes between healthy human individuals. Assay: immunoSEQ multiplex PCR; the TCRdb copy retains only in-frame clones and omits some. The sample shows millions of clones, around 96% of them seen only once. CD8 cells classed as naive were CD45RO-negative and positively selected for CCR7, excluding terminally differentiated effector memory CD45RA+ cells. The sequenced sample consisted of naive CD8+ T cells sorted from blood. These receptors were collected from a man aged 18 to 30 in good health.

The chain joins TRBV29-1 to TRBJ1-2; D gene uncertain. The germline gives CDR1 SQVTM, CDR2 ANQGSEA. The CDR3 loop spans 14 amino acids. Trimming shortened V by 4 bases and J by 0 bases, and 12 bases separated the two germline ends. For the CDR3, the DNA is TGCAGCGTTGCGTCGGAGGCGGCTAACTATGGCTACACCTTC. This encodes CSVASEAANYGYTF.

The V and J genes are TRBV6-1 and TRBJ2-7; D unclear. V was shortened by 5 bases and J by 4 bases, with 6 bases between the two germline ends. There are 11 residues in the CDR3. CDR1 and CDR2 (germline): MNHNS, SASEGT. CDR3 sequence (DNA): TGTGCCAGCAGTACTCATTACGAGCAGTACTTC. Residues: CASSTHYEQYF.

Remarks on this clone: This specimen includes other DNA sequences encoding the same CDR3. The chain couples TRBV4-3 to TRBJ1-3; TRBD1 might be the D (5 bases). The CDR3 extends over 15 amino acids. The germline V and J ends were trimmed by 3 bases and 2 bases, with 11 bases remaining between them. Germline CDR1 reads LGHNA; CDR2 reads YSLEER. The CDR3 DNA is TGCGCCAGCAGCCAGCTAACGGGGGCTGGAAACACCATATATTTT. It codes for CASSQLTGAGNTIYF.

The chain recombines TRBV7-2 with TRBJ2-7, with D possibly TRBD1 on 5 matching bases. Germline loops: CDR1 SGHTA, CDR2 FQGNSA. This CDR3 has 14 amino acids. V lost 3 bases, J lost 6 bases, and 15 bases lay in between. CDR3 DNA: TGTGCCAGCAGCTTCTATCAGGGAAGGGGCGAGCAGTACTTC. This sequence encodes CASSFYQGRGEQYF.

The V gene is TRBV11-3, the J gene TRBJ2-3; 13 bases align to TRBD2. With 4 bases clipped from V and 2 bases from J, the junction kept 3 bases outside the gene matches. This CDR3 comprises 16 residues. The germline CDR1 and CDR2 sequences are SGHNT and YENEEA. CDR3 bases: TGTGCCAGCAGCTCCGGGACTAGCGGGGTCACAGATACGCAGTATTTT. Translation gives CASSSGTSGVTDTQYF.

The chain uses TRBV11-3 and TRBJ2-3; TRBD2 matches at 8 bases. Germline assignment: CDR1 SGHNT and CDR2 YENEEA. CDR3 size: 17 residues. V gave up 4 bases and J gave up 1 base; unmatched junction bases: 10. The CDR3: CASSYIAGPPGTDTQYF. CDR3 DNA sequence: TGTGCCAGCAGCTACATAGCGGGGCCGCCGGGCACAGATACGCAGTATTTT. The full variable domain, rest sourced from reference TRBV11-3 and TRBJ2-3, is EAGVVQSPRYKIIEKKQPVAFWCNPISGHNTLYWYLQNLGQGPELLIRYENEEAVDDSQLPKDRFSAERLKGVDSTLKIQPAELGDSAVYLCASSYIAGPPGTDTQYFGPGTRLTVL.

The J gene is TRBJ2-4, the V gene TRBV6-5; 9 nucleotides line up with TRBD2. V shed 4 bases, J shed 3 bases, and the junction held 1 base outside the gene matches. Germline V gene data show CDR1 as MNHEY and CDR2 as SVGAGI. The CDR3 is 14 amino acids. The CDR3 reads CASSLAGVKNIQYF. CDR3 in DNA: TGTGCCAGCAGTTTAGCGGGGGTCAAAAACATTCAGTACTTC.

This clone showed up just once. V and J are TRBV2 and TRBJ2-7, with 11 bases fitting TRBD1. Looked up from germline, CDR1 is SNHLY and CDR2 is FYNNEI. The CDR3 is 15 residues long. Losses at the gene ends were 6 bases for V and 6 bases for J; bases not matched to a gene: 10. The CDR3 DNA sequence: TGTGCCAGCAGCAGCGGGACAGGGGGGGACTTCGAGCAGTACTTC. Its protein is CASSSGTGGDFEQYF.

This clone was seen a single time. This sequence joins TRBV7-9 and TRBJ2-5; no clear D. CDR1 and CDR2 (germline): SEHNR, FQNEAQ (reference sequence). V was clipped by 2 bases and J by 2 bases, with 6 bases between them. This CDR3 comprises 13 residues. In nucleotides, the CDR3 is TGTGCCAGCAGCTTATCAATGCAAGAGACCCAGTACTTC. Translation: CASSLSMQETQYF.

This chain links TRBV7-9 with TRBJ2-2; D uncertain. V dropped 4 bases and J dropped 5 bases, with 11 bases sitting between them. The CDR3 loop spans 14 amino acids. Germline V CDR1 and CDR2: SEHNR, FQNEAQ (reference sequence). In DNA, the CDR3 is TGTGCCAGCAGCTCCCCTCTATTAACCGGGGAGCTGTTTTTT. Protein product: CASSSPLLTGELFF.

The chain has TRBV12-2 and TRBJ1-6. TRBV12-2 is marked as a pseudogene. There are 16 residues in the CDR3. CDR3 loop: CASRALNSHRDSPLHF. The CDR3 region has the DNA TGTGCAAGTCGCGCTTTAAACAGCCACCGGGATTCACCCCTCCACTTT.

The rearrangement joins TRBV19 to TRBJ1-6; D is ambiguous. V lost 4 bases, J lost 6 bases, and 7 bases lay in between. The germline V gene encodes CDR1 LNHDA and CDR2 SQIVND (reference sequence). The CDR3 is 13 residues long. The CDR3 sequence is CASSTVGNSPLHF. In DNA, the CDR3 is TGTGCCAGTAGTACGGTGGGTAATTCACCCCTCCACTTT.

The rearrangement links TRBV2 to TRBJ1-6; possible D gene TRBD1, 5 bases. CDR3 size: 17 residues. Germline V gene data show CDR1 as SNHLY and CDR2 as FYNNEI. Trimming took 1 base from V and 0 from J, leaving 10 bases between them. As DNA, the CDR3 is TGTGCCAGCAGTGAAGGGGGCAGGAGCTCCTATAATTCACCCCTCCACTTT. Protein sequence: CASSEGGRSSYNSPLHF.

The chain is built from TRBV6-5 and TRBJ2-5; D might be TRBD1 (6 bases). The CDR3 contains 16 residues. V was shortened by 0 bases and J by 2 bases, with 13 bases between the two germline ends. Germline values: CDR1 MNHEY, CDR2 SVGAGI. The CDR3 reads CASSYSLGHIQETQYF. The CDR3 DNA follows: TGTGCCAGCAGTTACTCTCTGGGACATATACAAGAGACCCAGTACTTC.

The genes are TRBV6-5 and TRBJ2-7; 10 bases are a match to TRBD2. With V trimmed by 6 bases and J by 7 bases, 12 bases remained unmatched. The CDR3 contains 15 residues. The germline V gene encodes CDR1 MNHEY and CDR2 SVGAGI. CDR3 sequence reads: CASSPFEAGGSEQYF. CDR3 sequence (DNA): TGTGCCAGCAGCCCCTTTGAAGCGGGAGGGAGTGAGCAGTACTTC.

The chain links TRBV4-2 to TRBJ1-1; unclear D gene. The CDR3 length is 17 residues. Per the germline V gene, CDR1 is LGHNA and CDR2 is YNFKEQ. Trimming took off 0 bases at V and 1 base at J, with 15 bases between the two ends. CDR3 sequence (DNA): TGTGCCAGCAGCCAAGACCCCCGGGGTGGGGAGAACACTGAAGCTTTCTTT. Its protein product is CASSQDPRGGENTEAFF.

The J gene is TRBJ2-1, the V gene TRBV27; 8 nucleotides line up with TRBD1. With V trimmed by 5 bases and J by 4 bases, 7 bases remained unmatched. Germline lookup yields CDR1 MNHEY and CDR2 SMNVEV (reference sequence). CDR3 length: 15 amino acids. Written as DNA, the CDR3 is TGTGCCAGCAGTCCCACCGGGACAGGTTACAATGAGCAGTTCTTC. Translating it yields CASSPTGTGYNEQFF.

The gene calls are TRBV10-2 and TRBJ2-1; D is ambiguous. In germline, CDR1 is WSHSY, CDR2 SAAADI. V was shortened by 3 bases and J by 2 bases, with 5 bases between the two germline ends. This CDR3 spans 13 amino acids. CDR3: CASSDVTYNEQFF. The CDR3 DNA reads TGCGCCAGCAGTGATGTTACCTACAATGAGCAGTTCTTC.

The V and J genes are TRBV10-3 and TRBJ2-7; 7 bases align to TRBD1. CDR3 length: 16 amino acids. Trimming took 3 bases from V and 0 from J; bases not matched to a gene: 8. Per germline, CDR1 ENHRY and CDR2 SYGVKD. The CDR3 bases are TGTGCCATCAGTGACTCTACAGGGGTCCTCTCCTACGAGCAGTACTTC. This translates into CAISDSTGVLSYEQYF.

DNA of the CDR3: TGTGCCAGCAGCTTGGCAGGGGTAGGGAACTACAATGAGCAGTTCTTC. Translated, it gives CASSLAGVGNYNEQFF. This chain uses TRBV5-6 with TRBJ2-1; tentative D call: TRBD1 (6 bases). Trimming left V 0 bases short and J 3 bases short, with 13 bases between. In germline, CDR1 is SGHDT, CDR2 YYEEEE. The CDR3 has 16 amino acids.